A single sample is the source of the 18 T cell receptor beta chains below, sequenced in a study of monozygotic twins with inflammatory bowel disease. TCRdb re-called the 5' RACE reads, yielding one record per CDR3 amino acid sequence without DNA. Here the sample table reports about 420,000 distinct CDR3 sequences. Sequenced: blood. Receptors were obtained from a human donor with ulcerative colitis or Crohn's disease, or a healthy co-twin of an affected twin (not recorded which).

The genes are TRBV6-2 or TRBV6-3 and TRBJ2-3; no DNA is available, so the TRBD2 call from TCRdb remains unchecked. From germline, CDR1 is MNHEY and CDR2 SVGEGT. The CDR3 runs 17 residues. The CDR3 reads CASSYDGLAELTDTQYF.

V and J are TRBV29-1 and TRBJ1-1; the D call of TRBD1 rests on TCRdb alone, since no DNA is present to check it. CDR3 length: 13 amino acids. Germline CDR1 and CDR2: SQVTM and ANQGSEA. The CDR3 is CSARTGQGTEAFF.

CDR3 loop: CASSLLWDEQFF. The chain joins TRBV7-9 to TRBJ2-1; checking the TCRdb D call of TRBD1 is not possible without DNA. CDR3 length: 12 residues. Germline-derived CDR1 and CDR2 are SEHNR and FQNEAQ (reference sequence).

The J gene is TRBJ2-1, the V gene TRBV3-1; the TCRdb D gene call, TRBD2, has no DNA to confirm it. The germline gives CDR1 LGHDT, CDR2 YNNKEL (reference sequence). The CDR3 runs 16 residues. CDR3 loop: CASSQDTSGSYNEQFF.

The genes are TRBV7-6 and TRBJ2-7; TCRdb's D gene call, TRBD1, goes unchecked for lack of DNA. The CDR3 runs 15 residues. Germline CDR1 is SGHVS and CDR2 is FNYEAQ. CDR3: CASSLNVGVGNEQYF.

The J gene is TRBJ2-2, the V gene TRBV12-3 or TRBV12-4; the D call from TCRdb, TRBD1, cannot be confirmed without DNA. The CDR3 has 16 amino acids. CDR3 protein: CASSSWGLGNTGELFF.

CDR3 in amino acids: CSASKRAPYEQYF. The chain carries TRBV20-1 and TRBJ2-7; the D gene TCRdb calls, TRBD2, cannot be checked with no DNA. Germline-derived CDR1 and CDR2 are DFQATT and SNEGSKA (reference sequence). The CDR3 covers 13 residues.

V gene TRBV20-1 combines with J gene TRBJ2-7; TCRdb lists TRBD2, though no DNA is available to test this call. Germline V gene sequence: CDR1 DFQATT, CDR2 SNEGSKA (reference sequence). The CDR3 extends over 15 amino acids. The CDR3 loop reads CSATRRGDPSYEQYF.

V and J are TRBV18 and TRBJ2-3; TCRdb designates TRBD1, a call that cannot be tested without DNA. The CDR3 extends over 13 amino acids. CDR1 is KGHSH and CDR2 is LQKENI in the germline V gene. The CDR3 reads CASSPDRVYTQYF.

The chain uses TRBV7-2 and TRBJ1-2. The CDR3 is 13 amino acids. CDR1 and CDR2 from the germline V gene are SGHTA and FQGNSA. The CDR3 loop reads CASSLGGEDGYTF.

The CDR3 loop reads CSVRTDNNSPLHF. V usage is TRBV20-1 and J usage is TRBJ1-6; the TCRdb D gene call, TRBD1, has no DNA to confirm it. The CDR3 sequence is 13 residues long. Germline values: CDR1 DFQATT, CDR2 SNEGSKA (reference sequence).

This chain connects TRBV23-1 to TRBJ2-5. TRBV23-1 is flagged as an ORF with uncertain function. This CDR3 is 15 amino acids long. The CDR3 loop is CASSQSSADEETQYF.

V gene TRBV20-1 combines with J gene TRBJ2-1; with no DNA, the TCRdb D assignment of TRBD2 cannot be verified. Germline lookup yields CDR1 DFQATT and CDR2 SNEGSKA (reference sequence). The CDR3 length is 15 residues. CDR3 in amino acids: CSATSAGTSLNEQFF.

CDR3 residues: CASSLEFNSGRSKQETQYF. The rearrangement joins TRBV5-4 to TRBJ2-5. Germline CDR1 SGHNT, CDR2 YYREEE (reference sequence). The CDR3 consists of 19 residues.

The chain links TRBV2 to TRBJ2-1; TCRdb names TRBD2, which stays unverified in the absence of DNA. CDR1 and CDR2 (germline): SNHLY, FYNNEI. This CDR3 has 14 residues. This CDR3 is CATQLAGLNNEQFF.

V is TRBV15 and J is TRBJ2-7; TCRdb lists TRBD2, though no DNA is available to test this call. The CDR3 spans 14 residues. In germline, CDR1 is LNHNV, CDR2 YYDKDF (reference sequence). CDR3 loop: CATSSGGLASEQYF.

The CDR3 spells CASSLASTSGRETQYF. V and J are TRBV7-6 and TRBJ2-5; the TCRdb call, TRBD2, lacks DNA for checking. In germline, CDR1 is SGHVS, CDR2 FNYEAQ. The CDR3 covers 16 residues.

The chain combines TRBV27 with TRBJ2-7; the D call of TRBD2 rests on TCRdb alone, since no DNA is present to check it. Per the germline V gene, CDR1 is MNHEY and CDR2 is SMNVEV (reference sequence). The CDR3 is made up of 18 amino acids. The CDR3 sequence: CASSSIAGRGTSGFEQYF.